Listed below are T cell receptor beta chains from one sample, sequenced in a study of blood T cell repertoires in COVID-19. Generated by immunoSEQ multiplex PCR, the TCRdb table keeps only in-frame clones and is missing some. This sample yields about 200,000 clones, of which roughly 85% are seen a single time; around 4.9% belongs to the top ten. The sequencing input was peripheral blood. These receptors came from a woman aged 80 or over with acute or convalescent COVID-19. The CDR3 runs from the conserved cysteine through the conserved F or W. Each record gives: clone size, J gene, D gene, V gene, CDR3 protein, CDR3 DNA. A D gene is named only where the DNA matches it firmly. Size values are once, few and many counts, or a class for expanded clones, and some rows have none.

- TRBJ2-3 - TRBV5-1 CASSSTGTPDTQYF TGCGCCAGCAGCTCTACCGGGACACCAGATACGCAGTATTTT
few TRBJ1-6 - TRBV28 CASSSTSRGINSPLHF TGTGCCAGCAGTTCCACATCGCGGGGAATTAATTCACCCCTCCACTTT
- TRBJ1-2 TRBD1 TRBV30 CAWTQGAEGYTF TGTGCCTGGACCCAGGGGGCGGAAGGCTACACCTTC
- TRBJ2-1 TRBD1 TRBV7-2 CASSLGTGGTNEQFF TGTGCCAGCAGCTTAGGGACAGGGGGCACGAATGAGCAGTTCTTC
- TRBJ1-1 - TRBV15 CATSRGLVGTEAFF TGTGCCACCAGCAGGGGCCTCGTTGGCACTGAAGCTTTCTTT
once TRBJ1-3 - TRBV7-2 CASSLNPGNTIYF TGTGCCAGCAGCTTAAATCCGGGAAACACCATATATTTT
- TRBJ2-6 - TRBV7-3 CASSPTGANVLTF TGTGCCAGCAGCCCCACTGGGGCCAACGTCCTGACTTTC
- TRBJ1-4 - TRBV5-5 CASSLDQGSEKLFF TGTGCCAGCAGCTTGGATCAGGGGAGCGAAAAACTGTTTTTT
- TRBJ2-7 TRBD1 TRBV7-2 CASSLEGTGSYEQYF TGTGCCAGCAGCTTAGAGGGGACAGGATCATACGAGCAGTACTTC
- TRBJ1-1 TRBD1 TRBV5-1 CASSSRQGYNTEAFF TGCGCCAGCAGCTCCCGACAGGGATATAACACTGAAGCTTTCTTT
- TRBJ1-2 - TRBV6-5 CASQEVGGPNYGYTF TGTGCCAGTCAAGAGGTCGGGGGGCCGAACTATGGCTACACCTTC
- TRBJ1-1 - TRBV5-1 CASRTETLYNTEAFF TGCGCCAGCAGAACGGAGACGCTCTACAACACTGAAGCTTTCTTT
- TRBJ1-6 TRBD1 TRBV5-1 CASSMNTGDSPLHF TGCGCCAGCAGCATGAATACAGGGGATTCACCCCTCCACTTT
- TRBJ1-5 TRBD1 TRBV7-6 CASSLGQGENGQPQHF TGTGCCAGCAGCCTGGGACAGGGGGAGAATGGTCAGCCCCAGCATTTT
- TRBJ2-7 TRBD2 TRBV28 CASSPISGRESYEQYF TGTGCCAGCAGCCCCATTAGCGGGAGGGAATCCTACGAGCAGTACTTC
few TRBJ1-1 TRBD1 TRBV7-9 CASSALTRQGTEAFF TGTGCCAGCAGCGCACTCACAAGACAGGGCACTGAAGCTTTCTTT
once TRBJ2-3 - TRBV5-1 CASSFDRTTDTQYF TGCGCCAGCAGCTTCGACAGGACCACAGATACGCAGTATTTT
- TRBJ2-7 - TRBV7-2 CASSERPRSIVQYF TGTGCCAGCAGCGAGCGACCCCGCTCTATCGTGCAGTACTTC
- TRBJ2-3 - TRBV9 CASSFQGTQITQYF TGTGCCAGCAGTTTTCAAGGAACACAGATAACGCAGTATTTT
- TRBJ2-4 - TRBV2 CASRRDQATLAKNIQYF TGTGCCAGCAGGCGGGACCAGGCTACACTAGCCAAAAACATTCAGTACTTC
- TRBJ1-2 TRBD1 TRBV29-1 CSAEGQGNYGYTF TGCAGCGCTGAGGGACAGGGTAACTATGGCTACACCTTC
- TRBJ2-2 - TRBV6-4 CASSVDRLNTGELFF TGTGCCAGCAGCGTCGACAGGTTGAACACCGGGGAGCTGTTTTTT
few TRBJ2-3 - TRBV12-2 CANRGGGQFTDTQYF TGTGCAAATCGTGGGGGAGGCCAATTCACAGATACGCAGTATTTT
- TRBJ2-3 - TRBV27 CASSLGRVEYTDTQYF TGTGCCAGCAGTTTAGGGCGGGTAGAATACACAGATACGCAGTATTTT
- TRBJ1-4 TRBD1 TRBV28 CASSLVGQGDEKLFF TGTGCCAGCAGTTTAGTTGGACAGGGGGATGAAAAACTGTTTTTT
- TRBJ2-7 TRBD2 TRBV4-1 CASSHPGGSGGATKQYF TGCGCCAGCAGCCATCCCGGAGGGAGCGGGGGAGCGACGAAGCAGTACTTC
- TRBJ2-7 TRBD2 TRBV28 CATSLAGGLYEQYF TGTGCCACCTCACTAGCGGGAGGGCTCTACGAGCAGTACTTC
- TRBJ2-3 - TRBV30 CAWRAGSPTDTQYF TGTGCCTGGAGGGCCGGGTCCCCCACAGATACGCAGTATTTT
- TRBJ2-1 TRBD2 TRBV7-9 CASSRRGLAFPSYNEQFF TGTGCCAGCAGCCGAAGGGGACTAGCGTTTCCCTCCTACAATGAGCAGTTCTTC
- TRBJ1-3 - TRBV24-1 CATPQGLSGNTIYF TGTGCCACCCCCCAGGGGCTCTCTGGAAACACCATATATTTT
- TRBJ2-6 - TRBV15 CATRHGAGANVLTF TGTGCCACCCGCCATGGGGCCGGGGCCAACGTCCTGACTTTC
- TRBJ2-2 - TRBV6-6 CASSWGPDTGELFF TGTGCCAGCAGTTGGGGGCCCGACACCGGGGAGCTGTTTTTT
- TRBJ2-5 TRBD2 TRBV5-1 CASSLTSVTSGRWGETQYF TGCGCCAGCAGCTTGACCTCCGTGACTAGCGGGAGGTGGGGAGAGACCCAGTACTTC
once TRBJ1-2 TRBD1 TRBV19 CATRTGTGYTF TGTGCCACCCGGACAGGCACTGGCTACACCTTC
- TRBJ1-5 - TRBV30 CAWSWSGSTPQPQHF TGTGCCTGGAGTTGGTCAGGGTCAACCCCTCAGCCCCAGCATTTT
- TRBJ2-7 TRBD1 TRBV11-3 CASSPGQGDAYEQYF TGTGCCAGCAGCCCCGGACAGGGTGACGCCTACGAGCAGTACTTC
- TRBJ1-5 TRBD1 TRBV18 CASSPPTGNSNQPQHF TGTGCCAGCTCACCACCGACAGGGAATAGCAATCAGCCCCAGCATTTT
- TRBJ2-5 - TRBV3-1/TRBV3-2 CASSQDLRTLASQETQYF TGTGCCAGCAGCCAAGATCTCCGAACTCTCGCATCCCAAGAGACCCAGTACTTC
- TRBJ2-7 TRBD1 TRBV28 CASRLPGQAARYEQYF TGTGCCAGCAGACTTCCGGGACAGGCGGCCCGGTACGAGCAGTACTTC
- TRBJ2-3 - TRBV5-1 CASSSEADTQYF TGCGCCAGCAGCTCAGAAGCAGATACGCAGTATTTT
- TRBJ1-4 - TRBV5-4 CASSSAGQGLSEKLFF TGTGCCAGCAGCTCCGCCGGCCAGGGGCTAAGTGAAAAACTGTTTTTT
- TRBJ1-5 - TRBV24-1 CATSNFANQPQHF TGTGCCACCAGTAACTTTGCCAATCAGCCCCAGCATTTT
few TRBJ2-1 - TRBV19 CASSFGGGDDEQFF TGTGCCAGTAGTTTTGGCGGAGGGGACGATGAGCAGTTCTTC
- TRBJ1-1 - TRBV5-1 CATSSRTHGSLNTEAFF TGCGCCACCTCATCCCGGACTCACGGGAGCCTGAACACTGAAGCTTTCTTT